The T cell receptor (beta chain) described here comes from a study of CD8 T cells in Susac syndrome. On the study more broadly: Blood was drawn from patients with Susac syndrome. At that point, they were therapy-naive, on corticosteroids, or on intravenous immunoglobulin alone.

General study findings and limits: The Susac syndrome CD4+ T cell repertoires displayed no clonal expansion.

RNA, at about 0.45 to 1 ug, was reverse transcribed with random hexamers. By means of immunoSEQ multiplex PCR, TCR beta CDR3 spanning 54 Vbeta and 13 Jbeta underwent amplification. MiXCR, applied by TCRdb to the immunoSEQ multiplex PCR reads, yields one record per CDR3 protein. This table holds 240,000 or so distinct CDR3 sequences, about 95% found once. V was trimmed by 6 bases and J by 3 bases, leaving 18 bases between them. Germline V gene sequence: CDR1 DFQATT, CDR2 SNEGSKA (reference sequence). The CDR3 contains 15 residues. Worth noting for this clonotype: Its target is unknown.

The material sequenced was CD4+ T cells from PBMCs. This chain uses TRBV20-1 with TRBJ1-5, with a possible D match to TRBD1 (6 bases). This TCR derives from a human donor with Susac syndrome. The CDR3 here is CSARRDTQFNQPQHF. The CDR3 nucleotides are TGCAGTGCCCGCCGGGACACCCAGTTCAATCAGCCCCAGCATTTT.